The present entry profiles one T cell receptor beta chain with its context. What it binds is unknown. The data are from a study of post-analysis software for immune sequencing data. Study findings and constraints: Same-batch preparations were strongly co-clustered by F measure. Included in a set of 5 or 6 TRBV segments more frequent in patients than controls were TRBV5-6, TRBV5-1 and TRBV20-1.

Sequencing libraries made from TCR beta cDNA carried unique molecular identifiers. TCRdb re-called the PCR reads through MiXCR, storing one row per CDR3 protein. The sample includes roughly 570,000 distinct CDR3 sequences, 30% to 40% of them seen just once. Germline CDR1 reads MGHRA; CDR2 reads YSYEKL. The V and J ends lost 0 bases and 5 bases respectively, with 19 bases between them. CDR3 length: 17 residues. The rearrangement uses TRBV4-1 and TRBJ2-5; D is possibly TRBD2 (5 bases). This sequence originates from a girl between 2 and 17 years old with multiple sclerosis. Sequencing input: blood. As DNA, the CDR3 is TGCGCCAGCAGCCAAGAGTTTCGAGCGGCCTCGGGGGAGACCCAGTACTTC. Translation gives CASSQEFRAASGETQYF.